Below, 5 T cell receptor beta chains from the same sample are listed, as sequenced in a study of T cells in Graves' hyperthyroidism and ophthalmopathy. TCR beta CDR3 regions were amplified from RNA. Primed by the HTBI set, a first-round RT-PCR was run on the TCR CDR3. TCRdb independently ran MiXCR on the multiplex PCR reads; one entry per CDR3 protein. This table holds about 610,000 distinct CDR3 sequences, around 15% found once. The sequenced material came from blood. The receptor set was obtained from a woman in her 40s with Graves' ophthalmopathy.

A word on this clonotype: A much larger clone lies a single base off, so this may be a read error. V usage is TRBV28 and J usage is TRBJ1-1; D ambiguous. The V end was cut by 7 bases, the J end by 4 bases, with 7 bases between. The germline V gene has CDR1 MDHEN and CDR2 SYDVKM. The CDR3 has 11 amino acids. The CDR3 DNA reads TGTGCCAGCACCCAGAGCACTGAAGCTTTCTTT. Translating gives CASTQSTEAFF.

Many counts were recorded for this clonotype. CDR3 in amino acids: CASREGQLLNSPLHF. The CDR3 DNA is TGTGCCAGCAGGGAGGGACAGCTTTTGAATTCACCCCTCCACTTT. The chain couples TRBV12-3 or TRBV12-4 to TRBJ1-6; 7 positions match TRBD1. There are 15 residues in the CDR3. The ends lost 6 bases at V and 7 bases at J; junction bases unmatched: 9.

In its sample, this clonotype was seen many times. V is TRBV2 and J is TRBJ2-7, with D perhaps TRBD1 or TRBD2 (5 bases each). Germline CDR1 is SNHLY and CDR2 is FYNNEI. The CDR3 consists of 14 residues. V lost 3 bases to trimming and J lost 2 bases, with 11 bases between them. The CDR3: CASSEVGRTYEQYF. In DNA, the CDR3 is TGTGCCAGCAGTGAGGTGGGACGGACCTACGAGCAGTACTTC.

The chain combines TRBV20-1 with TRBJ2-3, with 7 bases that match TRBD1. Germline V gives CDR1 DFQATT, CDR2 SNEGSKA (reference sequence). The V and J ends lost 2 bases and 0 bases, in that order; junction bases with no gene match: 2. The CDR3 extends over 14 amino acids. The CDR3 region is CSARIQGSTDTQYF. CDR3 nucleotides: TGCAGTGCTAGAATACAGGGGAGCACAGATACGCAGTATTTT.

In its sample, this clonotype was seen a few times. The rearrangement links TRBV9 to TRBJ2-3; 10 bases are a match to TRBD2. This CDR3 is built from 14 residues. Germline CDR1 reads SGDLS; CDR2 reads YYNGEE. V shed 4 bases and J 4 bases; nucleotides not matched to a gene: 3. CDR3 DNA: TGTGCCAGCAGCTCAGCGGGGGGGCCAGATACGCAGTATTTT. It yields the protein CASSSAGGPDTQYF.